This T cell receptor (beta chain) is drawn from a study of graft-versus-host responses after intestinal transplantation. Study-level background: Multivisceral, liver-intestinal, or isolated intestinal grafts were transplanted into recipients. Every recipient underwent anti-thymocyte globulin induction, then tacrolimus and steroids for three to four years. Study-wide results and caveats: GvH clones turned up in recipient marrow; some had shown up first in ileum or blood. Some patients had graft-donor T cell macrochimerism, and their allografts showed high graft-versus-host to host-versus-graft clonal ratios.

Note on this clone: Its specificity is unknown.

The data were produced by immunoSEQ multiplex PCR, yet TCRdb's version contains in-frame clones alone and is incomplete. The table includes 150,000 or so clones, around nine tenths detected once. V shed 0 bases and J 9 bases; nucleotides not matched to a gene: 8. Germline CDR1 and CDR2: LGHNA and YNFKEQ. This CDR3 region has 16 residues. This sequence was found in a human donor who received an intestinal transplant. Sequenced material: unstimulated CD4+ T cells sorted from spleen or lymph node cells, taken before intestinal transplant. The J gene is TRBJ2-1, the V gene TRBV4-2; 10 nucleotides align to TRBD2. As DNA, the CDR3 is TGTGCCAGCAGCCAAGACATCCTAGCGGGAGAGGCTGAGCAGTTCTTC. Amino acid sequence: CASSQDILAGEAEQFF.